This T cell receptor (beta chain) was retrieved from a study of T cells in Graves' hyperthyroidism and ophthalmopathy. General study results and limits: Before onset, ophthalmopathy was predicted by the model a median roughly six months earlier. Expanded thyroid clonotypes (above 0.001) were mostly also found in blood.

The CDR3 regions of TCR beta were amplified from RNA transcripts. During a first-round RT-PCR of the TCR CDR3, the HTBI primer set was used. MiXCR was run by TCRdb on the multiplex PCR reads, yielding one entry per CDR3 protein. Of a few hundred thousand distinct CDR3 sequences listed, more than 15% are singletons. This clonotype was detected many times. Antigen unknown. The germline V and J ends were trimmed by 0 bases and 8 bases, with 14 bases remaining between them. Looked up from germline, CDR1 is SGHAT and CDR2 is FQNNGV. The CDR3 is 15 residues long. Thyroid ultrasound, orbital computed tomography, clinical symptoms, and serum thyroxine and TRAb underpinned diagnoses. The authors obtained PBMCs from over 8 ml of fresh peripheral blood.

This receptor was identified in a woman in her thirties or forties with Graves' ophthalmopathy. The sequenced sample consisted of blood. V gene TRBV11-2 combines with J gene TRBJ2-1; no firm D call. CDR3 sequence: CASSLDQLIRDEQFF. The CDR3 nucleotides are TGTGCCAGCAGCTTAGATCAACTGATTCGCGATGAGCAGTTCTTC.